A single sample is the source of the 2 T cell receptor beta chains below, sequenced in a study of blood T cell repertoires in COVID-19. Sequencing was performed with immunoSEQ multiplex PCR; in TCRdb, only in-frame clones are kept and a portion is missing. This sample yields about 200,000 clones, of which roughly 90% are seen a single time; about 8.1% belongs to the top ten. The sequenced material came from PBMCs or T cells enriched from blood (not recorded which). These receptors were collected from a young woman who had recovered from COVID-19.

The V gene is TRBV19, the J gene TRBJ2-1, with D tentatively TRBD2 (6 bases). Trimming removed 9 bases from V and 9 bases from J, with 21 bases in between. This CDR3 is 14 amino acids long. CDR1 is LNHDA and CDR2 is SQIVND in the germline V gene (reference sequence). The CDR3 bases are TGTGCCAGCATTGGCCCGGGCGGGACCGCTGAGCAGTTCTTC. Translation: CASIGPGGTAEQFF.

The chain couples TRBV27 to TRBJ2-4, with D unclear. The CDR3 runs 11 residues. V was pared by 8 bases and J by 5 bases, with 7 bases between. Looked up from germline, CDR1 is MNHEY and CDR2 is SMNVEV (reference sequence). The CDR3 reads CASFAENIQYF. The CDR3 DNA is TGTGCCAGCTTTGCAGAAAACATTCAGTACTTC.